This T cell receptor beta chain was recovered during a study of blood T cell repertoires in COVID-19. Original processing methods: By means of reference gene primer amplification, nucleated cell counts were estimated. The data were produced by immunoSEQ multiplex PCR, yet TCRdb's version contains in-frame clones alone and is incomplete. The V and J calls and the clone size are those of that table, but D and trimming were determined from the DNA. The sample lists about 320,000 clones, about 92% occurring once. The CDR3 length is 15 residues. Germline V gene lookup returns CDR1 SGHDT and CDR2 YYEEEE. V gave up 4 bases and J gave up 6 bases, with 16 bases separating them. The participants were between about 18 and 95 years old and came from about two dozen US areas. Among Cohort 3 donors, those recovered had two negative PCRs, clearance, or symptom resolution.

V usage is TRBV5-6 and J usage is TRBJ1-4; weak D call: TRBD1 (6 bases). The sequenced material came from PBMCs or T cells enriched from blood (not recorded which). The clonotype was recovered from a man in his sixties who had recovered from COVID-19. Here the CDR3 reads CASSAGADTYEKLFF. In nucleotides, the CDR3 is TGTGCCAGCAGCGCGGGGGCAGATACGTATGAAAAACTGTTTTTT.